This record covers a single T cell receptor beta chain. Its antigen is unidentified. The data were taken from a study of cytomegalovirus exposure and HLA in healthy donors. Regarding the study as a whole: Despite most TCR sequences being rare, some public TCRs occurred in many donors.

This CDR3 is 17 amino acids long. In germline, CDR1 is KGHSH, CDR2 LQKENI. Trimming stripped 2 bases from V and 0 bases from J, with 11 bases between. Primers included in the PCR were 60 Vbeta and 13 Jbeta primers. Clones were sequenced by immunoSEQ multiplex PCR, and TCRdb holds only the in-frame ones, with some missing. The sample holds some 150,000 clones, more than 60% seen once. The chain carries TRBV18 and TRBJ2-6; D might be TRBD1 (5 bases). The sample was PBMCs. The source of this sequence is a male donor in good health and CMV-seronegative. This CDR3 reads CASSPARVGSGANVLTF. The CDR3 nucleotides are TGTGCCAGCTCACCAGCCAGGGTCGGCTCTGGGGCCAACGTCCTGACTTTC.